The clone carrying this TCR beta chain was observed once. As yet, its antigen is unknown. This record belongs to a study of early T cells in non-severe SARS-CoV-2 infection. Study details: It was bulk RNA from unsorted whole blood that was sequenced, and the chains were unpaired. Study findings and constraints: Reliance on VDJdb matching favored anti-spike CD8 responses; private and CD4 specificities were missed.

CDR3 length equals 12 residues. Losses at the gene ends were 8 bases for V and 5 bases for J; bases not matched to a gene: 6. Germline assignment: CDR1 GTSNPN and CDR2 SVGIG (reference sequence). Researchers tagged individual cDNA molecules with unique molecular identifiers. TCRdb independently ran MiXCR on the 5' RACE reads; one entry per CDR3 protein. Among roughly 80,000 distinct CDR3 sequences listed, roughly an eighth were seen once. The source is an adult who was a healthcare worker with PCR-confirmed SARS-CoV-2 infection or an uninfected control (not recorded which). The sample taken for sequencing was whole blood. V gene TRBV30 combines with J gene TRBJ2-5; 9 nucleotides agree with TRBD2. The CDR3 sequence is CAQTSGGETQYF. The CDR3, as DNA: TGTGCCCAGACTAGCGGAGGGGAGACCCAGTACTTC.